The 13 T cell receptor beta chains below come from one sample, sequenced in a study of OX40 agonist ivuxolimab in advanced cancers. Some clones are missing from TCRdb's copy, which holds only in-frame ones; the method was immunoSEQ multiplex PCR. The sample includes tens of thousands of clones, approximately 84% of them seen just once. The starting material was CD4+ or CD8+ T cells sorted from blood, obtained in a trial of the OX40 agonist ivuxolimab. The receptors come from an adult with an advanced solid tumor such as melanoma, head and neck, liver or kidney cancer.

The chain uses TRBV11-1 and TRBJ1-2; the D is unclear. The CDR3 is 13 amino acids. Germline CDR1 reads SGHAT; CDR2 reads FQDESV (reference sequence). With 5 bases removed from V and 8 bases from J, the gap between germline ends came to 15 bases. CDR3 nucleotide sequence: TGTGCCAGCAGCCCATCCGGTCATCTGGGCTACACCTTC. Amino acid sequence: CASSPSGHLGYTF.

The J gene is TRBJ2-1, the V gene TRBV30, with a possible D match to TRBD2 (5 bases). Germline CDR1 GTSNPN, CDR2 SVGIG (reference sequence). The ends were cut back, 0 bases at V and 9 bases at J, with 12 bases in the middle. The CDR3 is made up of 13 amino acids. In DNA, the CDR3 is TGTGCCTGGAGTGTAAGGGAGTTGAGTGAGCAGTTCTTC. Translating gives CAWSVRELSEQFF.

The chain joins TRBV7-9 to TRBJ1-4; D not resolved. The CDR3 consists of 15 residues. CDR1 is SEHNR, CDR2 FQNEAQ, per germline (reference sequence). With 1 base removed from V and 4 bases from J, the gap between germline ends came to 10 bases. CDR3 sequence (DNA): TGTGCCAGCAGCTTAGGAAACGGACTTAATGAAAAACTGTTTTTT. This gives the protein CASSLGNGLNEKLFF.

This sequence joins TRBV19 and TRBJ1-2; D perhaps matches TRBD1 (5 bases). With 10 bases removed from V and 2 bases from J, the gap between germline ends came to 11 bases. This CDR3 is 12 amino acids long. Germline-derived CDR1 and CDR2 are LNHDA and SQIVND (reference sequence). This CDR3 reads CATQAGNYGYTF. In DNA, the CDR3 is TGTGCCACCCAAGCAGGGAACTATGGCTACACCTTC.

The chain joins TRBV2 to TRBJ2-1; D may be TRBD1 (7 bases). Germline-derived CDR1 and CDR2 are SNHLY and FYNNEI. Trimming cost V 2 bases and J 0 bases, with 8 bases left between them. This CDR3 contains 15 residues. CDR3 region: CASSEQGGSYNEQFF. In nucleotides, the CDR3 is TGTGCCAGCAGTGAACAGGGGGGCTCCTACAATGAGCAGTTCTTC.

CDR3 sequence: CASSLAYGGWEQFF. CDR3 DNA: TGTGCCAGCAGCTTAGCGTATGGGGGCTGGGAGCAGTTCTTC. The rearrangement links TRBV9 to TRBJ2-1; tentative D call: TRBD1 (6 bases). Deletions cut 4 bases from V and 10 bases from J, with 18 bases between. The CDR3 totals 14 residues. CDR1 is SGDLS and CDR2 is YYNGEE in the germline V gene.

The chain joins TRBV4-1 to TRBJ1-5; possibly TRBD1 for D (6 bases). The CDR3 has 15 residues. Between the trimmed V and J ends, which lost 0 bases and 6 bases, there was a span of 12 bases. The germline V gene has CDR1 MGHRA and CDR2 YSYEKL. This CDR3 is CASSQDRGLTQPQHF. CDR3 sequence (DNA): TGCGCCAGCAGCCAAGACAGGGGATTAACTCAGCCCCAGCATTTT.

This chain connects TRBV5-6 to TRBJ1-3; no clear D. This CDR3 has 13 residues. The V end was cut by 6 bases, the J end by 0 bases, with 7 bases between. The germline V gene has CDR1 SGHDT and CDR2 YYEEEE. In nucleotides, the CDR3 is TGTGCCAGCACCACTTCCTCTGGAAACACCATATATTTT. Encoded protein: CASTTSSGNTIYF.

This chain links TRBV5-1 with TRBJ1-5; 10 nucleotides line up with TRBD1. This CDR3 is 16 amino acids long. The junction had 9 bases not matched to a gene; V was cut back by 4 bases and J by 5 bases. In germline, CDR1 is SGHRS, CDR2 YFSETQ. CDR3 residues: CASSPSLTGGHQPQHF. CDR3 nucleotides: TGCGCCAGCAGCCCCTCATTGACAGGGGGCCATCAGCCCCAGCATTTT. Filled out from reference TRBV5-1 and TRBJ1-5, the complete variable domain reads KAGVTQTPRYLIKTRGQQVTLSCSPISGHRSVSWYQQTPGQGLQFLFEYFSETQRNKGNFPGRFSGRQFSNSRSEMNVSTLELGDSALYLCASSPSLTGGHQPQHFGDGTRLSIL.

Only one count was recorded for this clone. The gene calls are TRBV5-1 and TRBJ2-1; TRBD1 might be the D (6 bases). With 0 bases removed from V and 3 bases from J, the gap between germline ends came to 10 bases. The CDR3 is 15 amino acids. Germline CDR1 is SGHRS and CDR2 is YFSETQ. As DNA, the CDR3 is TGCGCCAGCAGCTTGGCCGGGGACAACTACAATGAGCAGTTCTTC. It yields the protein CASSLAGDNYNEQFF.

The V call is TRBV14, the J call TRBJ2-7, with D unresolved. The V gene lost 6 bases and the J gene lost 6 bases, with 18 bases spanning the gap. Germline lookup yields CDR1 SGHDN and CDR2 FVKESK. The CDR3 covers 14 residues. CDR3 in amino acids: CASRGSRVDGEQYF. The CDR3 nucleotides read TGTGCCAGCAGGGGCAGCCGAGTGGACGGCGAGCAGTACTTC.

This clone was observed a few times. The J gene is TRBJ2-1, the V gene TRBV7-8; 9 bases map to TRBD2. Germline lookup yields CDR1 SGHVS and CDR2 FQNEAQ. V gave up 2 bases and J gave up 6 bases; unmatched junction bases: 14. The length of the CDR3 is 18 residues. The CDR3 loop reads CASSLLVGRLAGSNEQFF. Here the CDR3 DNA reads TGTGCCAGCAGCTTATTAGTTGGTAGGCTAGCGGGAAGCAATGAGCAGTTCTTC.

The chain is built from TRBV9 and TRBJ2-5, with TRBD1 matching 10 bases. CDR1 is SGDLS and CDR2 is YYNGEE in the germline V gene. The V segment lost 4 bases and the J segment 2 bases; nucleotides outside the gene matches: 5. The CDR3 covers 15 residues. CDR3 DNA: TGTGCCAGCAGCACCCGGGACAGGGGACAAGAGACCCAGTACTTC. This gives the protein CASSTRDRGQETQYF. Together with reference TRBV9 and TRBJ2-5, the CDR3 gives the full variable domain: DSGVTQTPKHLITATGQRVTLRCSPRSGDLSVYWYQQSLDQGLQFLIQYYNGEERAKGNILERFSAQQFPDLHSELNLSSLELGDSALYFCASSTRDRGQETQYFGPGTRLLVL.